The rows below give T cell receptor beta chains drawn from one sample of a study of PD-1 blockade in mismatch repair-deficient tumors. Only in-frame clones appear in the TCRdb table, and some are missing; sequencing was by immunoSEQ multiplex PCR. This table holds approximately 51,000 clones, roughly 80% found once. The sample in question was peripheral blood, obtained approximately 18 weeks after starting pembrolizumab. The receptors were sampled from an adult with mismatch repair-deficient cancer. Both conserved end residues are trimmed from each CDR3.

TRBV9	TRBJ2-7	ASSLTTGGEFYEQY
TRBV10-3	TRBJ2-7	AASEPGAKEQY
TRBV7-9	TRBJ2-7	ASRLSGISYEQY
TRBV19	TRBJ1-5	ASQAGTQLWNQPQH
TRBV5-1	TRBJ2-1	ASSQGGQGAFGEQF
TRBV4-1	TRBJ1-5	ASSQDESRSQH
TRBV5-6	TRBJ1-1	ASSLQGTNTEAF
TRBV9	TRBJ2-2	ASSPRLTSGYTGELF
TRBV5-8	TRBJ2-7	ASSYRQDGPSYEQY
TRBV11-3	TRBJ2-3	ASGVELHTQY
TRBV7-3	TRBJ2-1	ASSFQGGGYNEQF
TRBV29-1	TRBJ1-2	SVGLGYPDGYT
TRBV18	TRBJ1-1	ASSPEQGNTEAF
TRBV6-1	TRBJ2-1	ASSERSSGVLNEQF
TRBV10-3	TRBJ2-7	AIGERNEQY
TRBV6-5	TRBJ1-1	ASSQPVTGAAL
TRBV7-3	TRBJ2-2	ASSFRVAGELF
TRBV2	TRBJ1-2	ASNLQGPTNYGYT
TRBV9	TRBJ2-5	ASSFDLQETQY
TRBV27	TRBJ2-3	ASSPYGGSGKGSTDTQY
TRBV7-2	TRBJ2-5	ASSLAWWIAGEETQY
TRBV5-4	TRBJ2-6	ASSLEVERLVGANVLT
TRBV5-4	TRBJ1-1	ASRKTGTLNTEAF
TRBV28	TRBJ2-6	ASSLLGGANVLT
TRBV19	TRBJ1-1	ASSTPLRGGTEAF
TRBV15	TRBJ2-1	ATSRPPGLAVLFEQF
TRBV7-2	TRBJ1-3	ASSPWDSGNTIY
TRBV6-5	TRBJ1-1	ASSLQGNTEAF
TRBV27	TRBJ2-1	ASSFVPSYNEQF
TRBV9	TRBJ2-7	ASSVGVSSYEQY
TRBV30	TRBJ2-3	AREASWADTQY
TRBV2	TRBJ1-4	ASSARGEIPPLGEKLF
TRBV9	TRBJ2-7	ASSVVAGGSYEQY
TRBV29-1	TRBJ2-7	SVDMAGGSAQY
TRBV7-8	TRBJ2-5	ASSQTSGFQETQY
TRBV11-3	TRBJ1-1	ASSPGGSGKANTEAF
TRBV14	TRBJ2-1	ASSQDRFNEQF
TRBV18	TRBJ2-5	ASSPPTREETQY
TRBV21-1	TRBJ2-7	ASSPCRGSYEQY
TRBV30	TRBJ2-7	AWRKTESSGHIYEQY